The 2 T cell receptor beta chains presented below share a single source sample, sequenced in a study of graft-versus-host responses after intestinal transplantation. The method was immunoSEQ multiplex PCR; TCRdb's version includes in-frame clones alone and lacks a portion of them. The sample holds tens of thousands of clones, approximately 90% seen once. The source was PBMCs, collected about 4 months after intestinal transplantation. The receptors derive from a human patient who received an intestinal transplant, so some T cells may come from the graft donor.

CDR3 DNA: TGTGCCAGTAGTTCGGGGGAGCGGGGCTACAATGAGCAGTTCTTC. This encodes CASSSGERGYNEQFF. This sequence joins TRBV19 and TRBJ2-1, with 7 bases fitting TRBD2. Germline loops: CDR1 LNHDA, CDR2 SQIVND (reference sequence). The CDR3 is 15 amino acids. V was clipped by 5 bases and J by 3 bases; unmatched bases: 7.

This chain links TRBV30 with TRBJ1-2; 9 bases match TRBD1. Germline V gene sequence: CDR1 GTSNPN, CDR2 SVGIG (reference sequence). This CDR3 is 15 amino acids long. V lost 3 bases and J lost 2; bases outside the gene matches: 7. DNA of the CDR3: TGTGCCTGGAGCGACCTTGGGACAGGGAACTATGGCTACACCTTC. This encodes CAWSDLGTGNYGYTF.